The next 19 T cell receptor beta chains were all read from a single sample in a study of T cells expressing NK-cell markers. From the 5' RACE reads, TCRdb lists one entry per CDR3 protein and no DNA. The sample table includes 150,000 or so distinct CDR3 sequences. Sequences were obtained from blood T cells: a sorted CD56 or NKG2C T cell subset, CD4+ or CD8+ T cells, or bulk PBMC T cells (not recorded which). The receptor source for this set is a woman between 18 and 69 years old in good health.

Here the CDR3 reads CASSPLQGAGNEQFF. The chain combines TRBV7-2 with TRBJ2-1; TCRdb's assignment of TRBD1 cannot be checked, as there is no DNA. The CDR3 has 15 residues. The germline CDR1 and CDR2 sequences are SGHTA and FQGNSA.

The chain couples TRBV29-1 to TRBJ2-7; the D call of TRBD2 rests on TCRdb alone, since no DNA is present to check it. The CDR3 sequence is 14 residues long. CDR1 is SQVTM, CDR2 ANQGSEA, per germline. CDR3: CSVASGTRAYEQYF.

Here the CDR3 reads CASGPIAGGLYNEQFF. The chain links TRBV14 to TRBJ2-1; TCRdb gives TRBD2 as the D gene, but with no DNA this cannot be confirmed. Germline V gene data show CDR1 as SGHDN and CDR2 as FVKESK. CDR3 length: 16 residues.

The chain is built from TRBV7-8 and TRBJ2-7. CDR1 and CDR2 (germline): SGHVS, FQNEAQ. The CDR3 is made up of 15 amino acids. The CDR3: CASSLAWAGPYEQYF.

The J gene is TRBJ2-3, the V gene TRBV5-1. Per germline, CDR1 SGHRS and CDR2 YFSETQ. This CDR3 spans 12 amino acids. The CDR3 spells CASSQNTDTQYF.

V usage is TRBV5-1 and J usage is TRBJ2-5. CDR1 and CDR2 (germline): SGHRS, YFSETQ. The CDR3 is 13 residues long. The CDR3 sequence: CASSLSVQETQYF.

The chain combines TRBV12-3 or TRBV12-4 with TRBJ2-1; TCRdb outputs TRBD2, but without DNA this stays unchecked. The length of the CDR3 is 19 residues. The CDR3 spells CASSSKGLAGAFSYNEQFF.

CDR3 residues: CSAIPRRGGRYNEQFF. The chain recombines TRBV20-1 with TRBJ2-1; TCRdb gives TRBD2 as the D gene, but with no DNA this cannot be confirmed. The length of the CDR3 is 16 residues. Germline V lookup: CDR1 DFQATT, CDR2 SNEGSKA (reference sequence).

This rearrangement joins TRBV7-2 to TRBJ2-3; TCRdb picks TRBD2, but there is no DNA to check that call. The CDR3 length is 16 residues. Germline CDR1 reads SGHTA; CDR2 reads FQGNSA. The chain's CDR3 is CASSLVGSGSSDTQYF.

The chain carries TRBV29-1 and TRBJ2-3; TCRdb designates TRBD1, a call that cannot be tested without DNA. This CDR3 region has 14 residues. Germline V gives CDR1 SQVTM, CDR2 ANQGSEA. CDR3 loop: CSVDWRPSTDTQYF.

The chain has TRBV5-1 and TRBJ2-1; the D call of TRBD2 rests on TCRdb alone, since no DNA is present to check it. Germline V gene lookup returns CDR1 SGHRS and CDR2 YFSETQ. The CDR3 length is 18 residues. The chain's CDR3 is CASSLGLAEGGYKDEQFF.

CDR3 region: CASNPSGLHNEQFF. The chain is built from TRBV28 and TRBJ2-1; absent DNA, TCRdb's TRBD2 call cannot be checked. The CDR3 contains 14 residues. Per germline, CDR1 MDHEN and CDR2 SYDVKM.

The chain's CDR3 is CASSRTVSSWNTGELFF. This chain uses TRBV12-3 or TRBV12-4 with TRBJ2-2; without DNA, the TCRdb call of TRBD1 cannot be checked. The CDR3 is made up of 17 amino acids.

This chain uses TRBV4-2 with TRBJ2-3. The CDR3 extends over 15 amino acids. Germline V gives CDR1 LGHNA, CDR2 YNFKEQ. CDR3: CASSQDRLALDTQYF.

The chain recombines TRBV5-1 with TRBJ2-1; TCRdb outputs TRBD2, but without DNA this stays unchecked. There are 19 residues in the CDR3. Looked up from germline, CDR1 is SGHRS and CDR2 is YFSETQ. This CDR3 is CASSLAQWGEGRSYNEQFF.

The chain links TRBV2 to TRBJ1-1; absent DNA, TCRdb's TRBD1 call cannot be checked. The CDR3 runs to 14 residues. Germline values: CDR1 SNHLY, CDR2 FYNNEI. The CDR3 spells CASSRGGPNTEAFF. Looking up the rest from reference TRBV2 and TRBJ1-1 gives the full variable domain: EPEVTQTPSHQVTQMGQEVILRCVPISNHLYFYWYRQILGQKVEFLVSFYNNEISEKSEIFDDQFSVERPDGSNFTLKIRSTKLEDSAMYFCASSRGGPNTEAFFGQGTRLTVV.

The genes are TRBV10-3 and TRBJ1-1. CDR1 ENHRY and CDR2 SYGVKD come from the germline V gene. The CDR3 totals 14 residues. The CDR3 sequence is CAITSGEGSTEAFF.

The chain links TRBV5-1 to TRBJ2-5; the D call from TCRdb, TRBD2, cannot be confirmed without DNA. This CDR3 region has 14 residues. CDR1 SGHRS and CDR2 YFSETQ come from the germline V gene. CDR3 region: CASRSIGSLETQYF.

This sequence joins TRBV7-3 and TRBJ1-1; the D gene TCRdb calls, TRBD1, cannot be checked with no DNA. Germline lookup yields CDR1 SGHTA and CDR2 FQGTGA. This CDR3 is built from 15 residues. The chain's CDR3 is CASSPRGAPNTEAFF. The whole variable domain, filled in from reference TRBV7-3 and TRBJ1-1, reads GAGVSQTPSNKVTEKGKYVELRCDPISGHTALYWYRQSLGQGPEFLIYFQGTGAADDSGLPNDRFFAVRPEGSVSTLKIQRTERGDSAVYLCASSPRGAPNTEAFFGQGTRLTVV.